What follows are 6 T cell receptor beta chains derived from one specimen sequenced in a study of T cell responses to AZD1222 COVID-19 vaccine. Only in-frame clones appear in the TCRdb table, and some are missing; sequencing was by immunoSEQ multiplex PCR. Counted here are approximately 82,000 clones, approximately 81% occurring once; the ten biggest clones make up less than 15%. The material sequenced was peripheral blood, taken on day 0 of AZD1222 vaccination. The receptors stem from an adult in good health.

The genes are TRBV9 and TRBJ2-6; D may be TRBD1 or TRBD2 (5 bases each). Trimming took 2 bases from V and 2 from J, leaving 8 bases between them. CDR1 SGDLS and CDR2 YYNGEE come from the germline V gene. The length of the CDR3 is 15 residues. DNA for the CDR3: TGTGCCAGCAGCGTTTTGGGGGCTGGGGCCAACGTCCTGACTTTC. Its protein is CASSVLGAGANVLTF.

As for this clone: One end of the junction varies from germline; a read error may be responsible. The V call is TRBV7-7, the J call TRBJ2-5, with 13 bases identical to TRBD2. Germline V gene sequence: CDR1 SSHAT, CDR2 FNYEAQ (reference sequence). The CDR3 has 16 residues. Here the CDR3 reads CASSLLAGGPLETQYF. Written as DNA, the CDR3 is TGTGCTAGCAGCTTACTAGCGGGGGGGCCTTTGGAGACCCAGTACTTC.

The genes are TRBV19 and TRBJ1-6; 9 bases agree with TRBD1. The CDR3 contains 15 residues. Losses at the gene ends were 3 bases for V and 8 bases for J; bases not matched to a gene: 5. Germline-derived CDR1 and CDR2 are LNHDA and SQIVND (reference sequence). The CDR3 DNA reads TGTGCCAGTAGTATGTGGGACAGGGTGGATTCACCCCTCCACTTT. Its translation is CASSMWDRVDSPLHF.

The chain joins TRBV5-1 to TRBJ2-1, with 7 bases aligning to TRBD2. Germline CDR1 reads SGHRS; CDR2 reads YFSETQ. The CDR3 consists of 16 residues. V shed 6 bases and J 7 bases; nucleotides not matched to a gene: 16. CDR3 in DNA: TGCGCCAGCAACCCCCAGGGCGGGGGAGGGGCGAATGAGCAGTTCTTC. It translates to CASNPQGGGGANEQFF.

This chain links TRBV4-3 with TRBJ2-7, with 11 bases fitting TRBD1. The germline V gene encodes CDR1 LGHNA and CDR2 YSLEER. The J segment lost 3 bases and the V segment lost 1 base, leaving 5 bases of the junction unmatched. This CDR3 spans 16 amino acids. CDR3 nucleotides: TGCGCCAGCAGCCAAGTTGGGACAGGGGGGTTCTACGAGCAGTACTTC. It translates to CASSQVGTGGFYEQYF.

The V gene is TRBV19, the J gene TRBJ1-2; no definite D call. Germline V gene sequence: CDR1 LNHDA, CDR2 SQIVND (reference sequence). The CDR3 covers 13 residues. Trimming left V 2 bases short and J 2 bases short, with 6 bases between. The CDR3 protein is CASSISDNYGYTF. CDR3 nucleotides: TGTGCCAGTAGTATATCGGACAACTATGGCTACACCTTC.